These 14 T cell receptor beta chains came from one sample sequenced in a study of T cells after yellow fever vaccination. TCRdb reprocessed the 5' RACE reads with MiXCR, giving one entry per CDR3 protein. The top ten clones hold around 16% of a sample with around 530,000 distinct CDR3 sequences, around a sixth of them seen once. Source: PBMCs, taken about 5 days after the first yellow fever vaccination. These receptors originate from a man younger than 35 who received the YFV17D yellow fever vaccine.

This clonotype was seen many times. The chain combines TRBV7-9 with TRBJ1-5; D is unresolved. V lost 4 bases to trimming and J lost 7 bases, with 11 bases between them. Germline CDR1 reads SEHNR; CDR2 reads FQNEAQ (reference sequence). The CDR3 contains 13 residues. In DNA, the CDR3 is TGTGCCAGCAGCTCAGGCCCGGGACAGCCCCAGCATTTT. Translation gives CASSSGPGQPQHF. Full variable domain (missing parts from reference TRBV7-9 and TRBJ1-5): DTGVSQNPRHKITKRGQNVTFRCDPISEHNRLYWYRQTLGQGPEFLTYFQNEAQLEKSRLLSDRFSAERPKGSFSTLEIQRTEQGDSAMYLCASSSGPGQPQHFGDGTRLSIL.

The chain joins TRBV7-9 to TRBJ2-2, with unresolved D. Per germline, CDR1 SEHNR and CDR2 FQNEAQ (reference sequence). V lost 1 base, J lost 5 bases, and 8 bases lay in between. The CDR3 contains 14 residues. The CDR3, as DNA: TGTGCCAGCAGCTTAGAAAGTCGAACCGGGGAGCTGTTTTTT. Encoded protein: CASSLESRTGELFF. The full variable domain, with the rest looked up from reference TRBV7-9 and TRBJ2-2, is DTGVSQNPRHKITKRGQNVTFRCDPISEHNRLYWYRQTLGQGPEFLTYFQNEAQLEKSRLLSDRFSAERPKGSFSTLEIQRTEQGDSAMYLCASSLESRTGELFFGEGSRLTVL.

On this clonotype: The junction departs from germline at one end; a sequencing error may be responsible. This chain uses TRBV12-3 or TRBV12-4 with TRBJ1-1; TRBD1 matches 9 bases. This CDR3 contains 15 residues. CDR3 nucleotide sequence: TGTGCCAGCAGTCTAGCGGGACAGGGTTACACTGAAGCTTTCTTT. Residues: CASSLAGQGYTEAFF.

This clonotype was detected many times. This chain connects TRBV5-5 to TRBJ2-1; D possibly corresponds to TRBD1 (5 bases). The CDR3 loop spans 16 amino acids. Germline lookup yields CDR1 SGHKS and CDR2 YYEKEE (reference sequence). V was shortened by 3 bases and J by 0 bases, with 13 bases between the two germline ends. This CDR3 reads CASSWEPDSSYNEQFF. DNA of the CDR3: TGTGCCAGCAGCTGGGAACCCGACAGCTCCTACAATGAGCAGTTCTTC.

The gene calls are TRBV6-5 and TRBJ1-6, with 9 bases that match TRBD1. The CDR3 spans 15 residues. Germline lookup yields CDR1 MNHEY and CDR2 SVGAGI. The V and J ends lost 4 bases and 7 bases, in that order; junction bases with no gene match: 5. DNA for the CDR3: TGTGCCAGCAGTTGGGACAGGGACGGGAATTCACCCCTCCACTTT. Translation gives CASSWDRDGNSPLHF.

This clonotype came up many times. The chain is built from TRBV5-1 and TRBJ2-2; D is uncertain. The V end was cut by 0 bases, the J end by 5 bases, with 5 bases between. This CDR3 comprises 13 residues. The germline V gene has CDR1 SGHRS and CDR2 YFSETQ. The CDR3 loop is CASSLARTGELFF. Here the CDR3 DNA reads TGCGCCAGCAGCTTGGCGCGGACCGGGGAGCTGTTTTTT.

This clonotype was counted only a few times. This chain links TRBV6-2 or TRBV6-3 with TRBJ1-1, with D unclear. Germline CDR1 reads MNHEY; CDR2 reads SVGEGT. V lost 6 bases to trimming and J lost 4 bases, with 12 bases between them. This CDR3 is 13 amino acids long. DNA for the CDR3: TGTGCCAGCAGGAGACCACTTGGCACTGAAGCTTTCTTT. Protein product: CASRRPLGTEAFF.

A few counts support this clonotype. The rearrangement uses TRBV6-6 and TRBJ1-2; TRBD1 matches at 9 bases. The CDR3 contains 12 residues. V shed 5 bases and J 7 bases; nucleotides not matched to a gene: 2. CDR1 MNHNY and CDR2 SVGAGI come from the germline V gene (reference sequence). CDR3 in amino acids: CASSPTGGGYTF. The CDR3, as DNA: TGTGCCAGCAGTCCGACAGGGGGTGGCTACACCTTC.

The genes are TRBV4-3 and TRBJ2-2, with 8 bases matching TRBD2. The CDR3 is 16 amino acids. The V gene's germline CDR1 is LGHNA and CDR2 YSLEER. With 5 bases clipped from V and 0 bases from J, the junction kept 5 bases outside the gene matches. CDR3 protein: CASSRTSLSNTGELFF. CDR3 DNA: TGCGCCAGCAGCAGGACTAGCCTATCGAACACCGGGGAGCTGTTTTTT.

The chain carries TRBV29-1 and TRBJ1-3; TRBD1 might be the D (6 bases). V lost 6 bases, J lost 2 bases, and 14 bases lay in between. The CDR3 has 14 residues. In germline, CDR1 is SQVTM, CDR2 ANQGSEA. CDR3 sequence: CSVIGQRAGNTIYF. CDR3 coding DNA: TGCAGCGTCATTGGACAGAGGGCTGGAAACACCATATATTTT.

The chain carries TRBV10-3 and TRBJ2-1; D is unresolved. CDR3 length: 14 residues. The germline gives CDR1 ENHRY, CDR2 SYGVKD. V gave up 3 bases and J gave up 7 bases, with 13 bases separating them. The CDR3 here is CAISDQWSSNEQFF. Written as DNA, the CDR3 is TGTGCCATCAGTGATCAGTGGAGTAGTAATGAGCAGTTCTTC.

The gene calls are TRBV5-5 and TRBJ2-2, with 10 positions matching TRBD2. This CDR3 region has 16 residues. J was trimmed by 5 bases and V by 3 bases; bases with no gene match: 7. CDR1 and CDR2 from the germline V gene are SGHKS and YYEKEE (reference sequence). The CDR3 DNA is TGTGCCAGCAGCTCCTCAATACTAGCGGGGACCGGGGAGCTGTTTTTT. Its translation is CASSSSILAGTGELFF.

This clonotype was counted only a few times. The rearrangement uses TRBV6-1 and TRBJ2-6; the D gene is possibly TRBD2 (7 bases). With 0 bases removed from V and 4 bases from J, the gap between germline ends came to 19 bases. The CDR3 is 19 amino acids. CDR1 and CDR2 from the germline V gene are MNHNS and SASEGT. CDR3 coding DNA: TGTGCCAGCAGTGAAGCTAGGGGGGGCATTCTCTCGGGGGCCAACGTCCTGACTTTC. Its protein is CASSEARGGILSGANVLTF.

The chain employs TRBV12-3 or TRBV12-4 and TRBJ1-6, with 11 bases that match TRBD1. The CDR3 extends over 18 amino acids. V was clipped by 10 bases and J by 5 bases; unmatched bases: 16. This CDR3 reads CAISLRTGGKRNNSPLHF. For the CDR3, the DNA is TGTGCCATCAGCCTCCGGACAGGGGGCAAAAGGAATAATTCACCCCTCCACTTT.